The entry that follows covers one T cell receptor beta chain sequence. Its antigen is still unknown. Per-base quality was not reported, and no clone a single base away is much larger than it. The CDR3 measures 13 amino acids from cysteine to phenylalanine. Of the read, only the CDR3 DNA is kept; its 39 bases are in frame from base 1. V and J lose 8 bases and 5 bases, and a span of 15 bases separates them. As encoded in the germline V gene, CDR1 is SGHAT while CDR2 is FQNNGV. This was a case-control study nested in a cohort of healthcare workers in London, UK, who had nasopharyngeal swab PCR tests and blood samples taken every week. Healthcare workers were recruited between 23 and 31 March 2020, during the week of the UK lockdown, and were followed weekly for up to roughly 15 weeks. This sample stems from a study of early T cells in non-severe SARS-CoV-2 infection (dated by TCRdb to about 2021). Broadly, across the study: TCR sequencing used bulk RNA from unsorted whole blood, so alpha and beta chains could not be paired.

Beyond this particular receptor, the publication reports: Matching against VDJdb was skewed toward anti-spike CD8 responses, likely underestimated virus-specific expansions, and missed private and CD4 specificities.

Receptor libraries were prepared by 5' RACE. For sequencing, a NextSeq 500 was employed. To correct for sequencing error and PCR bias, the TCR library protocol tagged individual cDNA molecules with unique molecular identifiers. TCR alpha and beta chains were both sequenced, and the abundances of alpha and beta sequences in each sample were closely correlated with each other. The original pipeline was this. Decombinator V4 was used to perform V gene, J gene and CDR3 annotation of TCR sequences. Expanded TCRs were defined as changing significantly between any two time points under a Poisson model with p below 0.0001. Abundances of TCRs were expressed as counts per million after normalisation to the total number of TCRs sequenced in each sample. MAIT TCRs were defined by TRAV1-2 paired with TRAJ12, TRAJ20 or TRAJ33, and iNKT TCRs by TRAV10 paired with TRAJ18. VDJdb, accessed 1 November 2021, was searched for CMV, EBV and SARS-CoV-2 annotated TCRs, excluding TCRs annotated for multiple antigens. TCRdb itself trimmed the public reads at Q25 with fastp, ran MiXCR and retained productive beta chains. CDR3 protein duplicates are merged, each entry listing the most common genes and DNA. These V and J calls derive from TCRdb rather than the authors' analysis. The sample table shows approximately 70,000 distinct CDR3 sequences, and approximately 4.5% are seen once. The ten largest account for approximately 3.6% of the sample.

Sequenced material: whole blood, taken at baseline. The sequence was obtained from an adult who was a healthcare worker with PCR-confirmed SARS-CoV-2 infection or an uninfected control (not recorded which). The donor label of this sample is uncertain. The receptor chain draws on TRBV11-2 and TRBJ1-1; 5 matching bases give a weak D call of TRBD1. The nucleotides are TGTGCCAGCGGAAACGAAAGGGGTACTGAAGCTTTCTTT. This codes for CASGNERGTEAFF.